The next 10 T cell receptor beta chains were all read from a single sample in a study of CD8+CD57+ T cells in acquired aplastic anemia. Genomic DNA served as template for TCR beta VDJ and CDR3 profiling. MiXCR, applied by TCRdb to the reads, yields one record per CDR3 protein. This sample yields 150,000 to 200,000 distinct CDR3 sequences, of which about 45% are seen a single time; 3% to 4% belongs to the top ten. Patients selected for sequencing had displayed CD8+CD57+ cell expansion by flow cytometry. The sequencing input was sorted CD4+, CD8+, or CD8+CD57+ T cells (not recorded which) from PBMCs. The receptors here all came from a human donor with aplastic anemia.

Here the CDR3 DNA reads TGTGCCATCAGTGAGCGTCGGGGTGAGGAGCTGTTTTTT. It codes for CAISERRGEELFF. V usage is TRBV10-3 and J usage is TRBJ2-2; D may be TRBD2 (5 bases). Germline V gene lookup returns CDR1 ENHRY and CDR2 SYGVKD. Trimming cost V 2 bases and J 10 bases, with 11 bases left between them. This CDR3 has 13 residues.

Of note for this clonotype: A much larger clone sits a single nucleotide away, making a read error possible. The chain has TRBV4-1 and TRBJ1-4; D call uncertain. The CDR3 totals 14 residues. The germline gives CDR1 MGHRA, CDR2 YSYEKL. CDR3: CASSQDVRNGKLFF. CDR3 DNA sequence: TGCGCCAGCAGCCAAGATGTCCGGAATGGAAAACTGTTTTTT.

This sequence joins TRBV25-1 and TRBJ2-5; 8 nucleotides match TRBD1. The CDR3 runs to 14 residues. J lost 5 bases, V lost 4 bases, and 6 bases had no gene match. Per germline, CDR1 MGHDK and CDR2 SYGVNS. CDR3 amino acids: CASSALQGEETQYF. The CDR3 region has the DNA TGTGCCAGCAGTGCCCTACAGGGGGAGGAGACCCAGTACTTC. The full variable domain, in which reference TRBV25-1 and TRBJ2-5 provide the parts outside the CDR3, is EADIYQTPRYLVIGTGKKITLECSQTMGHDKMYWYQQDPGMELHLIHYSYGVNSTEKGDLSSESTVSRIRTEHFPLTLESARPSHTSQYLCASSALQGEETQYFGPGTRLLVL.

V and J are TRBV7-2 and TRBJ2-5; D tentatively fits TRBD1 or TRBD2 (5 bases each). The CDR3 loop spans 14 amino acids. Per the germline V gene, CDR1 is SGHTA and CDR2 is FQGNSA. The V end was cut by 0 bases, the J end by 5 bases, with 10 bases between. The CDR3: CASSLAGVMETQYF. CDR3 sequence (DNA): TGTGCCAGCAGCTTAGCGGGGGTGATGGAGACCCAGTACTTC.

This clonotype was picked up many times. The chain joins TRBV11-2 to TRBJ1-2; D may be TRBD1 (6 bases). The CDR3 sequence is 13 residues long. Germline CDR1 and CDR2: SGHAT and FQNNGV. V lost 5 bases and J lost 7, with 14 bases in between. CDR3 residues: CASSLQQGSGYTF. The CDR3 DNA reads TGTGCCAGCAGCCTACAACAGGGAAGTGGCTACACCTTC.

This clonotype was seen only a few times. Possible read error: a much larger clone is one base away. The rearrangement uses TRBV7-6 and TRBJ2-7; D perhaps matches TRBD2 (6 bases). Germline CDR1 and CDR2: SGHVS and FNYEAQ. The germline V and J ends were trimmed by 5 bases and 1 base, with 12 bases remaining between them. The CDR3 consists of 14 residues. The CDR3: CASSPGGSSYEQYV. The DNA of the CDR3 is TGTGCCAGCAGCCCCGGAGGGTCTTCCTACGAGCAGTACGTC.

This clonotype appeared a few times. The V gene is TRBV5-6, the J gene TRBJ1-4; D remains ambiguous. Germline values: CDR1 SGHDT, CDR2 YYEEEE. The CDR3 totals 12 residues. Deletions cut 0 bases from V and 8 bases from J, with 5 bases between. The CDR3 loop is CASSLVTEKLFF. CDR3 nucleotides: TGTGCCAGCAGCTTGGTAACCGAAAAACTGTTTTTT.

V gene TRBV25-1 combines with J gene TRBJ1-4; no clear D. Trimming stripped 6 bases from V and 5 bases from J, with 10 bases between. The CDR3 extends over 13 amino acids. Germline V gene data show CDR1 as MGHDK and CDR2 as SYGVNS. The CDR3 sequence: CASRLEVNEKLFF. CDR3 DNA: TGTGCCAGCAGGTTGGAGGTGAATGAAAAACTGTTTTTT.

This clonotype has just one count. With a much larger clone just one base away, this may be a read error. This chain joins TRBV6-1 and TRBJ1-2; TRBD1 might be the D (6 bases). The CDR3 is made up of 15 amino acids. CDR1 is MNHNS, CDR2 SASEGT, per germline. CDR3: CVSSRSQGKIYGYTF. The CDR3 DNA sequence: TGTGTCAGCAGTAGATCACAGGGCAAGATCTATGGCTACACCTTC.

There are many counts of this clonotype. V usage is TRBV6-1 and J usage is TRBJ1-5, with D maybe TRBD1 (6 bases). The germline V gene has CDR1 MNHNS and CDR2 SASEGT. This CDR3 is built from 17 residues. Trimming cost V 6 bases and J 0 bases, with 18 bases left between them. This CDR3 reads CASRNLRRGGSNQPQHF. DNA for the CDR3: TGTGCCAGCAGAAACTTACGCAGGGGTGGTAGCAATCAGCCCCAGCATTTT.